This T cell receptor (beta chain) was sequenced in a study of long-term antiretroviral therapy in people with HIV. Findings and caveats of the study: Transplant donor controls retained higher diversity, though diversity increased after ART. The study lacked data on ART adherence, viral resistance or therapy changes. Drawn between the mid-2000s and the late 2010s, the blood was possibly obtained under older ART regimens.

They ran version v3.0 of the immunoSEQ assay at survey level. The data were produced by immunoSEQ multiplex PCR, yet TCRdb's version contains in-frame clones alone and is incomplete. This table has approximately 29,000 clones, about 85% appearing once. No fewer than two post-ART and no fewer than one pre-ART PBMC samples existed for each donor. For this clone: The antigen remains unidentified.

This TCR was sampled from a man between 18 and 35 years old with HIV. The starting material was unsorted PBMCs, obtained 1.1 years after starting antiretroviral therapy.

The CDR3 DNA sequence: TGTGCCAGCAGCCGGAGCGGGGGTGGGTCAGATACGCAGTATTTT. Protein: CASSRSGGGSDTQYF. The gene calls are TRBV9 and TRBJ2-3; the match to TRBD2 covers 8 bases. There are 15 residues in the CDR3. The J segment lost 4 bases and the V segment lost 4 bases, leaving 8 bases of the junction unmatched. CDR1 and CDR2 from the germline V gene are SGDLS and YYNGEE.